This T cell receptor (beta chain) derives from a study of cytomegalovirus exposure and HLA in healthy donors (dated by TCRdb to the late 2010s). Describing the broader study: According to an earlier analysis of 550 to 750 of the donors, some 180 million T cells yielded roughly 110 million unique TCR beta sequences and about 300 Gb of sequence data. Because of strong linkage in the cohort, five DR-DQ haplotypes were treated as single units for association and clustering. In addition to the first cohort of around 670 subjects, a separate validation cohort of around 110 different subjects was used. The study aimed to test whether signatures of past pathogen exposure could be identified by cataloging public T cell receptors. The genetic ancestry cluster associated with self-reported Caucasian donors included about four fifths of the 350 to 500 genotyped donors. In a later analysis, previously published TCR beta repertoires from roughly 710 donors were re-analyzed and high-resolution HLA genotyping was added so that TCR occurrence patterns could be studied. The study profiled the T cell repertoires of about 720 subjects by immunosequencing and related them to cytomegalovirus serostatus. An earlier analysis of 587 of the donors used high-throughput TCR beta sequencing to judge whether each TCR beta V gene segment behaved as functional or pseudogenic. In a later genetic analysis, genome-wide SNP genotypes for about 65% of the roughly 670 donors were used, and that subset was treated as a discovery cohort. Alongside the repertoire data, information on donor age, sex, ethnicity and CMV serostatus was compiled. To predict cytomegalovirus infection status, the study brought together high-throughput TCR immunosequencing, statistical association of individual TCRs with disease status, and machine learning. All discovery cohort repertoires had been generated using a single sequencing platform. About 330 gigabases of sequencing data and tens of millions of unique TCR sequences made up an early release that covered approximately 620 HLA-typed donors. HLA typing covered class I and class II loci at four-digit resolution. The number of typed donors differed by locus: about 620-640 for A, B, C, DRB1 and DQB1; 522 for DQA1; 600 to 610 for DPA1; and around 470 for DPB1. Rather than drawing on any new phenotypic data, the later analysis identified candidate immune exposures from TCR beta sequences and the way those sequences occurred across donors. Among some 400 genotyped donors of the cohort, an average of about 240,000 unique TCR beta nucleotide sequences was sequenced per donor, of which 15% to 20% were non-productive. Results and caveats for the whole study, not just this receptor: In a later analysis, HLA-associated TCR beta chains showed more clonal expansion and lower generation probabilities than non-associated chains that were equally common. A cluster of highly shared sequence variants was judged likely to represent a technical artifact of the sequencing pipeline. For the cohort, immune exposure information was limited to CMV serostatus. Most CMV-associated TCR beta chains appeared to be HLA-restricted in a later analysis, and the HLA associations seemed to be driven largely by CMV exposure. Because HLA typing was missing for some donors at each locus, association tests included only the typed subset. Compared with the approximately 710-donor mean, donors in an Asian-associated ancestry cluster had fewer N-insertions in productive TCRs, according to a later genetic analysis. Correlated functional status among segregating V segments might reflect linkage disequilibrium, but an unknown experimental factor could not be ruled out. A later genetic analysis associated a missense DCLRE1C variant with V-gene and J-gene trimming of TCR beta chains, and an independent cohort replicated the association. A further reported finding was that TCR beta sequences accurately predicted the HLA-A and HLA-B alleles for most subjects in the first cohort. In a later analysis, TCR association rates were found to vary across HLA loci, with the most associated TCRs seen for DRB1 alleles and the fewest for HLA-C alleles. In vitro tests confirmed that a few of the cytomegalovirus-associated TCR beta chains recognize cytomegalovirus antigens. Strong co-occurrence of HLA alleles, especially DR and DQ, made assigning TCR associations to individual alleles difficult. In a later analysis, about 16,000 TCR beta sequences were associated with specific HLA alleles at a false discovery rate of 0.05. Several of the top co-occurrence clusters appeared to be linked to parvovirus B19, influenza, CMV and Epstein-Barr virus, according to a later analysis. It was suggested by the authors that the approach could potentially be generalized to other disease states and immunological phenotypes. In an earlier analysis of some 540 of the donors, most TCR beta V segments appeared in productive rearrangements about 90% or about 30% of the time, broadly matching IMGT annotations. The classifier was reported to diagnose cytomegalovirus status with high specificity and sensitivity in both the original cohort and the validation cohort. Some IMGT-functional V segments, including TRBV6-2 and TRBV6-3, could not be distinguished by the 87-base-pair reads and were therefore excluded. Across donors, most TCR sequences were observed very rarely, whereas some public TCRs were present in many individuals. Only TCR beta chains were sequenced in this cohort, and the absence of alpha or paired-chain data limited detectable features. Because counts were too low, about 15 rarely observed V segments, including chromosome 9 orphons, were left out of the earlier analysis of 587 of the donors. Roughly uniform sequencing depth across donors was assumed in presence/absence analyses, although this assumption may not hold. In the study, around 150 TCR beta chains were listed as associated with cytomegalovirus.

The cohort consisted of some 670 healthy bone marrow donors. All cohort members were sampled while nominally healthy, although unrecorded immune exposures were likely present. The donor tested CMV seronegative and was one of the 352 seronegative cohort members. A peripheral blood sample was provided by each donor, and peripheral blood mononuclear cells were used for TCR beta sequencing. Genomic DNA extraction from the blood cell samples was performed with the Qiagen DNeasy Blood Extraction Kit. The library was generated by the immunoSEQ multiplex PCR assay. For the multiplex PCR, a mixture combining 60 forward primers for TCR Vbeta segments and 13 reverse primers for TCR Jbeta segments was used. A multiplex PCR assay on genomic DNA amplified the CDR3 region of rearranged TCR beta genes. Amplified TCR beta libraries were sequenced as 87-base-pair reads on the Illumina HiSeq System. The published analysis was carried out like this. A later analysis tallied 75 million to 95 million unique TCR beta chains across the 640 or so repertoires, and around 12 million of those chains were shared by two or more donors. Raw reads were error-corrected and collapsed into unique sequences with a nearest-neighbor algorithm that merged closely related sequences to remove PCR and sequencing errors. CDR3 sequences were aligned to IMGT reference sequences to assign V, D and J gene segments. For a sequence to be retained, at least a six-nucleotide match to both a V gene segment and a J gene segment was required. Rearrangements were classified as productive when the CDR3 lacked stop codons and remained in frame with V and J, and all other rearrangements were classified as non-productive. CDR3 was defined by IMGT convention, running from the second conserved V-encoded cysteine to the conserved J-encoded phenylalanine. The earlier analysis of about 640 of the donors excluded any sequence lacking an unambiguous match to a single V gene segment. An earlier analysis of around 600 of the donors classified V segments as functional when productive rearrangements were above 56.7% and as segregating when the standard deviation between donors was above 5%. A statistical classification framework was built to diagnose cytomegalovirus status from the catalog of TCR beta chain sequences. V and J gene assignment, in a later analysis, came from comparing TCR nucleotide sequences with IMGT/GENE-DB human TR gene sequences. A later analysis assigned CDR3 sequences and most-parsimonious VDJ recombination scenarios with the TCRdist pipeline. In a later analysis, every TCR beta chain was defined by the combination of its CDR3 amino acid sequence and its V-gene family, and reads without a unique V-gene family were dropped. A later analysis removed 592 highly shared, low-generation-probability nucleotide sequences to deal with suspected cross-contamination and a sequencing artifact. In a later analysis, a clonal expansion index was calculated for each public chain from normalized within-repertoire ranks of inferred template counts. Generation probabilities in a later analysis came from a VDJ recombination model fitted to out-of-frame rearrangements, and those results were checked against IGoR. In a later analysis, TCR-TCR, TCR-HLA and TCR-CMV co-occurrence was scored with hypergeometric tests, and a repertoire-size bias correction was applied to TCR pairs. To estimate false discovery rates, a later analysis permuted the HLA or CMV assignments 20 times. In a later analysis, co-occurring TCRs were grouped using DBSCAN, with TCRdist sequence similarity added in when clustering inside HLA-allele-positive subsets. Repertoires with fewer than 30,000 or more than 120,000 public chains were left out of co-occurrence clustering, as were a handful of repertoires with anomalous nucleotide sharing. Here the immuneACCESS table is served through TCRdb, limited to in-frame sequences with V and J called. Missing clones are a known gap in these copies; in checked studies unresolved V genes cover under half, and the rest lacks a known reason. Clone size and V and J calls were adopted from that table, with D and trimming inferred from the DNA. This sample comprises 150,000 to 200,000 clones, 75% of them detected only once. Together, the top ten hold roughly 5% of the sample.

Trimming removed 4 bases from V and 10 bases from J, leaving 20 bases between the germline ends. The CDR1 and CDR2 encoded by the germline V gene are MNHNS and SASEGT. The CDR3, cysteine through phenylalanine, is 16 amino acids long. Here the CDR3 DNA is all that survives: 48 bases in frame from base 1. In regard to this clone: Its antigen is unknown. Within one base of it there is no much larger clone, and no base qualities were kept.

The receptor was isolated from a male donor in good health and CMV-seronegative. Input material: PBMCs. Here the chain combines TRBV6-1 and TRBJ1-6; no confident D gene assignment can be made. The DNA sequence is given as TGTGCCAGCAGTGTGGTCCCTTTCTTAAGCTCGTCACCCCTCCACTTT. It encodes CASSVVPFLSSSPLHF.